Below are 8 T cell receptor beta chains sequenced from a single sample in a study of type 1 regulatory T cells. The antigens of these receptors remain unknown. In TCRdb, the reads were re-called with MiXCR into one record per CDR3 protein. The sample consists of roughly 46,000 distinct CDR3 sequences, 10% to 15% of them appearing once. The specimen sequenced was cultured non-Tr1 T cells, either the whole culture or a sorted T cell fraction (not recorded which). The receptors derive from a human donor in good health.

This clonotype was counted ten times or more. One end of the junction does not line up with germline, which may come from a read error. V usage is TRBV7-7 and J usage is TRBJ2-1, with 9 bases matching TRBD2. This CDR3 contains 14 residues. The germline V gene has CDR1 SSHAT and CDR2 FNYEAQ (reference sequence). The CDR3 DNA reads TGTGCTAGCAGCTTAGGGGTAGCGGGGGAAGAGCAGTTCTTC. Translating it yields CASSLGVAGEEQFF.

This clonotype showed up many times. This chain's CDR3 is CASSRSGSSEQYF. The CDR3 coding sequence is TGTGCCAGCAGCCGTAGCGGGAGCTCCGAGCAGTACTTC. The chain is built from TRBV7-2 and TRBJ2-7, with 9 bases that match TRBD2. Per germline, CDR1 SGHTA and CDR2 FQGNSA. Unmatched junction bases numbered 5, after V lost 5 bases and J lost 6 bases. This CDR3 is 13 amino acids long. The complete variable domain, with remaining parts taken from reference TRBV7-2 and TRBJ2-7, reads GAGVSQSPSNKVTEKGKDVELRCDPISGHTALYWYRQSLGQGLEFLIYFQGNSAPDKSGLPSDRFSAERTGGSVSTLTIQRTQQEDSAVYLCASSRSGSSEQYFGPGTRLTVT.

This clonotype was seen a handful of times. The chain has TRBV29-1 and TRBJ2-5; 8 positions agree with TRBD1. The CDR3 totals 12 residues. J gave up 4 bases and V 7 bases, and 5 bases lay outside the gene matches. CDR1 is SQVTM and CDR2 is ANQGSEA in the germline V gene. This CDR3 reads CSGGDRGETQYF. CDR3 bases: TGCAGCGGGGGAGACAGGGGAGAGACCCAGTACTTC.

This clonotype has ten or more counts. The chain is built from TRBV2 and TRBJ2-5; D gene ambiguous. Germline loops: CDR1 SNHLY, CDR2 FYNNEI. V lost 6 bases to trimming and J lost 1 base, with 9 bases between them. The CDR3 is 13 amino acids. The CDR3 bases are TGTGCCAGCAGATTTAGCCTCCAAGAGACCCAGTACTTC. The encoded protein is CASRFSLQETQYF.

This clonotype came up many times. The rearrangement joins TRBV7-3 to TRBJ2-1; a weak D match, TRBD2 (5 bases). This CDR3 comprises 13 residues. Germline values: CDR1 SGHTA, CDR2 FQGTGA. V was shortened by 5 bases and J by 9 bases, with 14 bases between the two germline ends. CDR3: CASSPHLEGEQFF. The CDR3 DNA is TGTGCCAGCAGCCCCCACCTAGAGGGTGAGCAGTTCTTC.

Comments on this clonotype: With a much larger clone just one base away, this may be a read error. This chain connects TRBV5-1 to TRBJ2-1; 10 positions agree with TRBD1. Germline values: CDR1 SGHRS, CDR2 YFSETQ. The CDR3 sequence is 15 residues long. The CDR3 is CASSSTGTGVNKQFF. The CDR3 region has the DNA TGCGCCAGCAGCTCAACCGGGACAGGGGTCAATAAGCAGTTCTTC.

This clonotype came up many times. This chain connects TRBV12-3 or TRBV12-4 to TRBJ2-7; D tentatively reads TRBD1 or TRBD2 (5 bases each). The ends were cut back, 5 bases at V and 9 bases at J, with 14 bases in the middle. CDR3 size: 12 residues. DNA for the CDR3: TGTGCCAGCAGTCTCCAGGTTGGGGGGCAGTACTTC. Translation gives CASSLQVGGQYF.

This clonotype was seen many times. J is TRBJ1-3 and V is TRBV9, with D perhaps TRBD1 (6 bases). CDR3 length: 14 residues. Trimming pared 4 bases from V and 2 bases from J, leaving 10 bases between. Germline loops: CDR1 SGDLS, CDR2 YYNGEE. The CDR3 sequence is CASSQGWAGNTIYF. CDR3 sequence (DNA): TGTGCCAGCAGCCAGGGGTGGGCTGGAAACACCATATATTTT.